This T cell receptor beta chain is from a study of STAT3 mutations in large granular lymphocyte leukemia. About the study: Canonical activating STAT3 mutations were detected in roughly half of the longitudinally sequenced T-LGLL patients.

Sequencing used immunoSEQ multiplex PCR; TCRdb keeps in-frame clones, though not all of them. The data show approximately 42,000 clones, about 81% seen once. This clone was counted between two and nine times. Antigen: not known. Notes on the study in general: Suggested: STAT3 mutation was not the ancestral event for these clonal expansions. At least one immunodominant TCR beta clonotype appeared in every T-cell large granular lymphocyte leukemia patient.

The sample was PBMCs. The receptor was derived from a human donor with T large granular lymphocyte leukemia. Some clones in this sample may be carry-over from other donors' samples.

CDR3 nucleotides: TGTGCCAGCAGAGAAAGTTGGACTATCAATCAGCCCCAGCATTTT. Translated: CASRESWTINQPQHF. The rearrangement uses TRBV6-5 and TRBJ1-5; D not resolved. The CDR3 totals 15 residues. V lost 6 bases to trimming and J lost 3 bases, with 15 bases between them. CDR1 is MNHEY and CDR2 is SVGAGI in the germline V gene.